One sample yielded the 10 T cell receptor beta chains listed below, sequenced in a study of blood T cells in healthy people across ages. Primed by a sample-barcoded 5' primer and a J-beta primer mix, a second PCR proceeded for about 7 to 12 cycles. TCRdb itself ran the 5' RACE reads through MiXCR, one entry per CDR3 protein. The table lists around 1,900,000 distinct CDR3 sequences, roughly two fifths of them singletons. Sequences were obtained from blood. The receptors shown here come from a human donor in good health.

This clonotype was observed many times. The V gene is TRBV6-2 or TRBV6-3, the J gene TRBJ1-2; no clear D gene. This CDR3 is built from 12 residues. V lost 6 bases and J 2 bases, leaving 7 bases between the germline ends. Looked up from germline, CDR1 is MNHEY and CDR2 is SVGEGT. The CDR3 DNA sequence: TGTGCCAGCAGGCCAGCCAACTATGGCTACACCTTC. This gives the protein CASRPANYGYTF.

The chain employs TRBV24-1 and TRBJ2-7, with 10 bases identical to TRBD1. V gave up 3 bases and J gave up 5 bases; unmatched junction bases: 6. Germline lookup yields CDR1 KGHDR and CDR2 SFDVKD. The length of the CDR3 is 15 residues. As DNA, the CDR3 is TGTGCCACCAGTGATCCCTCGGGGACAGGGGACGAGCAGTACTTC. This gives the protein CATSDPSGTGDEQYF.

There are a few counts of this clonotype. V is TRBV12-3 or TRBV12-4 and J is TRBJ2-1; 11 nucleotides match TRBD2. This CDR3 has 19 residues. V dropped 5 bases and J dropped 7; count of bases not matched to a gene: 19. In nucleotides, the CDR3 is TGTGCCAGCAGTCGAGAAGCCATAGCGGGGGGGCCCTCGAGGAATGAGCAGTTCTTC. The encoded protein is CASSREAIAGGPSRNEQFF.

The chain has TRBV7-3 and TRBJ2-7, with D tentatively TRBD1 (5 bases). Germline CDR1 and CDR2: SGHTA and FQGTGA. V was cut by 6 bases and J by 5 bases, with 14 bases left in between. The CDR3 extends over 13 amino acids. In nucleotides, the CDR3 is TGTGCCAGCAGTTCACGGGCAGGGAACGAGCAGTACTTC. It translates to CASSSRAGNEQYF.

This clonotype has just one count. The junction does not match germline at one end; this may be a read error. This chain links TRBV10-3 with TRBJ1-2; unclear D gene. The CDR3 has 14 residues. Germline CDR1 and CDR2: ENHRY and SYGVKD. CDR3 coding DNA: TGTGCCGTCAGTGAGTCGAGGGTAGACTATGGCTACACCTTC. Its protein is CAVSESRVDYGYTF.

The rearrangement joins TRBV4-3 to TRBJ2-6; 8 bases are a match to TRBD1. The CDR3 totals 17 residues. CDR1 is LGHNA and CDR2 is YSLEER in the germline V gene. V was pared by 5 bases and J by 4 bases, with 10 bases of the junction left unmatched. The CDR3 DNA is TGCGCCAGCAGCTCCCGGGACAGGTCGCAAGGGGCCAACGTCCTGACTTTC. Translating it yields CASSSRDRSQGANVLTF.

CDR3 DNA sequence: TGTGCCAGCAGCTTGGGTCGGTCTAGACGCACAGATACGCAGTATTTT. It encodes CASSLGRSRRTDTQYF. The chain is built from TRBV7-2 and TRBJ2-3; no clear D. This CDR3 contains 16 residues. Germline loops: CDR1 SGHTA, CDR2 FQGNSA. Trimming shortened V by 3 bases and J by 1 base, and 14 bases separated the two germline ends.

The genes are TRBV24-1 and TRBJ2-1; 14 nucleotides align to TRBD2. The J segment lost 7 bases and the V segment lost 4 bases, leaving 2 bases of the junction unmatched. Germline loops: CDR1 KGHDR, CDR2 SFDVKD. The CDR3 sequence is 15 residues long. CDR3 DNA sequence: TGTGCCACCAGTGAGCGGACTAGCGGGGGGAATGAGCAGTTCTTC. It specifies CATSERTSGGNEQFF.

This clonotype has more than one count but fewer than ten. The J gene is TRBJ2-1, the V gene TRBV13; 15 bases are shared with TRBD2. CDR1 and CDR2 from the germline V gene are PRHDT and FYEKMQ (reference sequence). CDR3 size: 16 residues. V dropped 4 bases and J dropped 7; count of bases not matched to a gene: 5. The CDR3, as DNA: TGTGCCAGCAGCTCCTGGACTAGCGGGGGGGGGAATGAGCAGTTCTTC. Translation gives CASSSWTSGGGNEQFF. The full variable domain, completed using reference TRBV13 and TRBJ2-1, is AAGVIQSPRHLIKEKRETATLKCYPIPRHDTVYWYQQGPGQDPQFLISFYEKMQSDKGSIPDRFSAQQFSDYHSELNMSSLELGDSALYFCASSSWTSGGGNEQFFGPGTRLTVL.

The chain combines TRBV29-1 with TRBJ2-1; D gene uncertain. The CDR3 runs to 17 residues. Germline loops: CDR1 SQVTM, CDR2 ANQGSEA. V was shortened by 3 bases and J by 7 bases, with 25 bases between the two germline ends. CDR3 sequence (DNA): TGCAGCGTTGATGGAGTAACGGAGAAACCCGTTTGGAATGAGCAGTTCTTC. It codes for CSVDGVTEKPVWNEQFF.